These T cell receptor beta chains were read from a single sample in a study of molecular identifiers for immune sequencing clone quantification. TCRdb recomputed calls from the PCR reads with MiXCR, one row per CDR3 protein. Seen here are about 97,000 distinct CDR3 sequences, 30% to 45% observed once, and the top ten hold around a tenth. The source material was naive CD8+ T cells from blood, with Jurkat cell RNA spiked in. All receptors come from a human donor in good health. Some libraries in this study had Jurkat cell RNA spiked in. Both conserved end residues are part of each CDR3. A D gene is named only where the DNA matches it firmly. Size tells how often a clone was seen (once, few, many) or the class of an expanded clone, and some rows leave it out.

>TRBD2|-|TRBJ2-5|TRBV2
CASSALAGPEWAQYF
TGTGCCAGCAGTGCACTAGCGGGCCCTGAGTGGGCCCAGTACTTC
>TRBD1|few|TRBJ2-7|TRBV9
CASSVGQTYEQYF
TGTGCCAGCAGCGTGGGACAGACCTACGAGCAGTACTTC
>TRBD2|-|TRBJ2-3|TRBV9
CASSVAGLAAYTDTQYF
TGTGCCAGCAGCGTAGCCGGACTAGCGGCCTACACAGATACGCAGTATTTT
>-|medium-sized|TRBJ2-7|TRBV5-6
CASSPGSYEQYF
TGTGCCAGCAGCCCGGGATCCTACGAGCAGTACTTC
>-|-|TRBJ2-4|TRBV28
CASSLPRGERFPKNIQYF
TGTGCCAGCAGTTTACCCCGTGGGGAAAGGTTCCCCAAAAACATTCAGTACTTC
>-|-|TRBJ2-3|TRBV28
CASSNPRALPRDTQYF
TGTGCCAGCTCGAATCCGCGGGCCCTCCCTCGAGATACGCAGTATTTT
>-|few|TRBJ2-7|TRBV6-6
CASSYSNRDFYEQYF
TGTGCCAGCAGTTACTCCAACAGGGACTTCTACGAGCAGTACTTC
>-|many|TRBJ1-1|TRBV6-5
CASSSEGRSPEAFF
TGTGCCAGCAGTTCAGAGGGCCGTAGCCCTGAAGCTTTCTTT
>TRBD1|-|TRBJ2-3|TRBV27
CASSLLGQGDRADTQYF
TGTGCCAGCAGTTTATTGGGACAGGGTGATCGTGCAGATACGCAGTATTTT
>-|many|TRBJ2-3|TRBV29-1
CSVEGRDTDTQYF
TGCAGCGTTGAAGGTCGGGACACAGATACGCAGTATTTT
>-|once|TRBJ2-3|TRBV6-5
CASSPTRTVTDAQYF
TGTGCCAGCAGCCCTACTAGGACAGTCACAGATGCGCAGTATTTT
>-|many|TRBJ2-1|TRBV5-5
CASSLHFPGPEQFF
TGTGCCAGCAGCTTGCATTTCCCGGGCCCTGAGCAGTTCTTC
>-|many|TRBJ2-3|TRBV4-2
CASSSRPTFTDTQYF
TGTGCCAGCAGCTCCCGTCCAACATTCACAGATACGCAGTATTTT
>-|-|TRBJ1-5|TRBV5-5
CASSLGVNPNQPQHF
TGTGCCAGCAGCTTGGGAGTGAACCCCAATCAGCCCCAGCATTTT
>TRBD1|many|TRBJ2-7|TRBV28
CASSLPASGGGYEQYF
TGTGCCAGCAGTTTACCCGCGTCAGGGGGCGGCTACGAGCAGTACTTC
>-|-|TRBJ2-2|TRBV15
CATSRDLLPDTGELFF
TGTGCCACCAGCAGAGATCTGCTCCCGGACACCGGGGAGCTGTTTTTT
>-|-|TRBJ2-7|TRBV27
CASSLVWGEQYF
TGTGCCAGCAGTTTAGTTTGGGGCGAGCAGTACTTC
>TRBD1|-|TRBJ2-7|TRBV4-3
CASSQDPGQGYEQYF
TGCGCCAGTAGCCAAGATCCGGGACAGGGCTACGAGCAGTACTTC
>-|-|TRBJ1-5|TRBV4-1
CASSPRGFPGNQPQHF
TGCGCCAGCAGCCCCCGAGGTTTTCCCGGCAATCAGCCCCAGCATTTT
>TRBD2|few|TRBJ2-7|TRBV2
CASSTLAASYEQYF
TGTGCCAGCAGTACCCTAGCGGCCTCCTACGAGCAGTACTTC
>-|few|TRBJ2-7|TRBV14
CASSQVWGSSYEQYF
TGTGCCAGCAGCCAAGTTTGGGGGTCTTCCTACGAGCAGTACTTC
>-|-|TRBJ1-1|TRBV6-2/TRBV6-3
CASSYYGGLGTEAFF
TGTGCCAGCAGTTACTACGGGGGGCTGGGTACTGAAGCTTTCTTT
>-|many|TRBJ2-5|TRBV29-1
CSAESRTQYF
TGCAGCGCTGAGAGTCGGACCCAGTACTTC
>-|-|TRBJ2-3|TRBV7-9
CASSLRTGTDTQYF
TGTGCCAGCAGCTTACGTACGGGTACAGATACGCAGTATTTT
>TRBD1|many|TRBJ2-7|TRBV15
CATSTSGGYSEQYF
TGTGCCACCAGCACATCAGGGGGCTACTCCGAGCAGTACTTC
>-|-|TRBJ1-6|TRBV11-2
CASGESYNSPHHF
TGTGCCAGCGGGGAGAGCTATAATTCACCCCACCACTTT
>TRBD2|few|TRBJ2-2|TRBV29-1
CSVVLLAGAGELFF
TGCAGCGTTGTACTACTAGCGGGAGCCGGGGAGCTGTTTTTT
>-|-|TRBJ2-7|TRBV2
CASSDVKTASYGQYF
TGTGCCAGCAGTGATGTGAAGACTGCCTCCTACGGGCAGTACTTC
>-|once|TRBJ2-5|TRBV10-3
CAISDPDFGRETQYF
TGTGCCATCAGTGATCCGGACTTCGGAAGGGAGACCCAGTACTTC
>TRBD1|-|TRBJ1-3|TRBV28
CASSTPLVTGGKGGYTIYF
TGTGCCAGCAGCACCCCCCTGGTGACAGGGGGAAAAGGTGGATACACCATATATTTT
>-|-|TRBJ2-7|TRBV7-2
CASSLLRPGDEQYF
TGTGCCAGCAGCTTATTGAGACCAGGGGACGAGCAGTACTTC
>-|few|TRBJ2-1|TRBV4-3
CASSQDPGSRAVEQFF
TGCGCCAGCAGCCAAGATCCCGGGTCCAGGGCGGTTGAGCAGTTCTTC
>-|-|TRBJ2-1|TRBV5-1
CASSGGLNNEQFF
TGCGCCAGCAGCGGCGGACTCAACAATGAGCAGTTCTTC
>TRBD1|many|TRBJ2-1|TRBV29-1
CSVGQGAAYNEQFF
TGCAGCGTTGGGCAGGGGGCCGCCTACAATGAGCAGTTCTTC
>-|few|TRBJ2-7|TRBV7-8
CASSFSWSYDEQYF
TGTGCCAGCAGCTTCAGTTGGAGCTACGACGAGCAGTACTTC
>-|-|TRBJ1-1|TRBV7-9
CASSSTKGMNTEAFF
TGTGCCAGCAGCTCCACCAAGGGCATGAACACTGAAGCTTTCTTT
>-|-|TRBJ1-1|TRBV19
CASSTPGANTEAFF
TGTGCCAGTAGTACTCCAGGGGCGAACACTGAAGCTTTCTTT
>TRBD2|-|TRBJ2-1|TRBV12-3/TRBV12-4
CASSLALIAGGPYEQFF
TGTGCCAGCAGTTTAGCCTTAATAGCGGGAGGGCCCTATGAGCAGTTCTTC